The rows below give T cell receptor beta chains drawn from one sample of a study of cytomegalovirus exposure and HLA in healthy donors. Here immunoSEQ multiplex PCR was the method, and the copy in TCRdb shows in-frame clones only, minus some. The table shows 150,000 to 200,000 clones, with roughly 83% occurring only once. Sequenced sample: PBMCs. These receptors all stem from a woman aged 50 to 65 in good health and CMV-seronegative. CDR3s include the opening cysteine and the closing phenylalanine or tryptophan. A D gene is named only where the DNA matches it firmly. Clone size, where shown, is once, few, many, or a class for clones that have expanded.

CDR3 protein: CASIWRQGITEAFF
CDR3 DNA: TGTGCCAGTATTTGGCGGCAGGGAATCACTGAAGCTTTCTTT
J gene: TRBJ1-1
clone size: -
V gene: TRBV19
D gene: -

CDR3 protein: CASSMATGGPDTQYF
CDR3 DNA: TGTGCCAGTAGTATGGCCACGGGAGGGCCTGATACGCAGTATTTT
J gene: TRBJ2-3
clone size: -
V gene: TRBV19
D gene: TRBD2

CDR3 protein: CASSVGAGDYNEQFF
CDR3 DNA: TGTGCCAGCAGCGTAGGAGCGGGGGACTACAATGAGCAGTTCTTC
J gene: TRBJ2-1
clone size: -
V gene: TRBV9
D gene: TRBD2

CDR3 protein: CASSIRQVGVGNTEAFF
CDR3 DNA: TGTGCCAGTAGTATCCGACAGGTCGGAGTAGGGAACACTGAAGCTTTCTTT
J gene: TRBJ1-1
clone size: -
V gene: TRBV19
D gene: -

CDR3 protein: CASSVDRRRTDTQYF
CDR3 DNA: TGTGCCAGCAGCGTAGACAGGCGCCGCACAGATACGCAGTATTTT
J gene: TRBJ2-3
clone size: once
V gene: TRBV9
D gene: -

CDR3 protein: CASSAQAQLNTEAFF
CDR3 DNA: TGTGCCAGCAGCGCCCAGGCACAGCTGAACACTGAAGCTTTCTTT
J gene: TRBJ1-1
clone size: -
V gene: TRBV9
D gene: -

CDR3 protein: CASSAYRGPSSYEQYF
CDR3 DNA: TGTGCCAGCAGCGCGTACAGGGGCCCAAGCTCCTACGAGCAGTACTTC
J gene: TRBJ2-7
clone size: -
V gene: TRBV11-1
D gene: TRBD1

CDR3 protein: CATRTGNTPRGAFF
CDR3 DNA: TGTGCCACCAGGACAGGTAACACGCCTAGGGGGGCTTTCTTT
J gene: TRBJ1-1
clone size: -
V gene: TRBV19
D gene: TRBD1

CDR3 protein: CASSLKSGGAYNEQFF
CDR3 DNA: TGTGCCAGCAGCTTAAAGTCCGGGGGGGCATACAATGAGCAGTTCTTC
J gene: TRBJ2-1
clone size: few
V gene: TRBV7-2
D gene: TRBD2

CDR3 protein: CASSQDRGSYEQYF
CDR3 DNA: TGCGCCAGCAGCCAAGATAGGGGTTCCTACGAGCAGTACTTC
J gene: TRBJ2-7
clone size: -
V gene: TRBV4-3
D gene: -

CDR3 protein: CASSLASGDYNEQFF
CDR3 DNA: TGCGCCAGCAGCTTGGCCAGCGGGGATTACAATGAGCAGTTCTTC
J gene: TRBJ2-1
clone size: -
V gene: TRBV5-1
D gene: TRBD2

CDR3 protein: CASSVRGGISSGANVLTF
CDR3 DNA: TGTGCCAGCAGCGTACGAGGAGGGATTAGCTCTGGGGCCAACGTCCTGACTTTC
J gene: TRBJ2-6
clone size: -
V gene: TRBV9
D gene: -

CDR3 protein: CASSLLPGQRTEAFF
CDR3 DNA: TGTGCCAGCAGCTTATTGCCGGGACAACGCACTGAAGCTTTCTTT
J gene: TRBJ1-1
clone size: -
V gene: TRBV7-3
D gene: -

CDR3 protein: CASSPVKGHPWETQYF
CDR3 DNA: TGTGCCAGCTCACCCGTAAAGGGACACCCTTGGGAGACCCAGTACTTC
J gene: TRBJ2-5
clone size: once
V gene: TRBV18
D gene: -

CDR3 protein: CASSYSTQETQYF
CDR3 DNA: TGTGCCAGCAGTTACTCGACTCAAGAGACCCAGTACTTC
J gene: TRBJ2-5
clone size: -
V gene: TRBV6-6
D gene: -

CDR3 protein: CASSLYERAPSIYGYTF
CDR3 DNA: TGTGCCAGCAGCTTATACGAGAGGGCTCCCTCCATCTATGGCTACACCTTC
J gene: TRBJ1-2
clone size: once
V gene: TRBV11-2
D gene: -